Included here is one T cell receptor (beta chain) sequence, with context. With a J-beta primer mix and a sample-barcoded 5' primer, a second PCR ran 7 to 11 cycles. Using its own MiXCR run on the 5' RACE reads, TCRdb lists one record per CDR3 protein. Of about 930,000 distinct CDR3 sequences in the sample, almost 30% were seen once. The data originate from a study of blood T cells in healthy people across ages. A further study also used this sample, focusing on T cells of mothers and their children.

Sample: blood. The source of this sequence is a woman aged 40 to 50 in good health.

CDR3 sequence reads: CASSFIIPTDTQYF. In DNA form, the CDR3 reads TGTGCCAGCAGTTTTATTATCCCCACAGATACGCAGTATTTT. This chain uses TRBV12-3 or TRBV12-4 with TRBJ2-3; D remains ambiguous. V was shortened by 3 bases and J by 2 bases, with 9 bases between the two germline ends. The CDR3 is 14 residues long.